This T cell receptor (beta chain) came from a study of blood T cell repertoires in COVID-19. Study as a whole: Sites in the United States, Italy and Spain provided acute and convalescent COVID-19 samples. PBMCs, B-cell-depleted T cells, or T cells provided the cDNA or gDNA that made up the material.

As handled by the study authors: Reference gene primer amplification gave nucleated cell count estimates. Clones were sequenced by immunoSEQ multiplex PCR, and TCRdb holds only the in-frame ones, with some missing. V and J calls and clone size come straight from that table; D and trimming were deduced from the DNA. This sample carries tens of thousands of clones, roughly nine tenths of them seen once, and the ten largest clones take around 16%. This clone came up once. V gave up 1 base and J gave up 4 bases; unmatched junction bases: 11. The length of the CDR3 is 19 residues. CDR1 and CDR2 (germline): LGHDT, YNNKEL (reference sequence).

Sequenced input: peripheral blood. The V gene is TRBV3-1 (or the pseudogene TRBV3-2), the J gene TRBJ2-1, with 12 bases lining up with TRBD1. The clonotype originates from a male donor with acute or convalescent COVID-19. Here the CDR3 DNA reads TGTGCCAGCAGCCAAGTAGGGGACAGGGGGCGCGGGGCTTACAATGAGCAGTTCTTC. Translating gives CASSQVGDRGRGAYNEQFF.